What follows is one TCR beta chain and its context. Its antigen is unidentified. The data originate from a study of T cell responses to AZD1222 COVID-19 vaccine. Sequencing used immunoSEQ multiplex PCR; TCRdb keeps in-frame clones, though not all of them. Of under 200,000 clones in the sample, over 75% were seen once. CDR1 SGDLS and CDR2 YYNGEE come from the germline V gene. Trimming took 3 bases from V and 1 from J, leaving 11 bases between them. CDR3 length equals 15 residues. General study findings and limits: Unmutated variant regions reportedly attract nearly half of all spike-specific TCRs.

The J gene is TRBJ1-5, the V gene TRBV9; maybe TRBD1 (6 bases). This TCR came from an adult in good health. The sequences come from peripheral blood, collected on day 0 of AZD1222 vaccination. CDR3 loop: CASSETGTSNQPQHF. DNA of the CDR3: TGTGCCAGCAGCGAAACAGGGACAAGCAATCAGCCCCAGCATTTT.